This T cell receptor (beta chain) appears in the sequencing data of a study of yellow fever vaccine responses in identical twins. Broader study findings: As reported, the vaccine T cell response of twins seemed partly convergent and partly personalized.

A note on this clonotype: Antigen unknown.

TCRdb independently ran MiXCR on the RT-PCR reads; one entry per CDR3 protein. Here the sample spans about 1,100 distinct CDR3 sequences, 78% being singletons. This CDR3 contains 14 residues. Trimming took off 5 bases at V and 7 bases at J, with 17 bases between the two ends. Germline CDR1 and CDR2: MGHRA and YSYEKL. V and J are TRBV4-1 and TRBJ1-1; no firm D call. Here the sequenced sample was T cells from blood (PBMCs), unsorted or a sorted subset (not recorded which), taken before or after yellow fever vaccination (not recorded which). This TCR was recovered from a female donor who received the yellow fever vaccine. CDR3 region: CASSSGRSEIEAFF. The CDR3 DNA reads as TGCGCCAGCAGCTCCGGACGGAGTGAGATTGAAGCTTTCTTT.